This TCR beta chain is drawn from a study of blood T cell repertoires in COVID-19 (dated by TCRdb to the early 2020s). In the study overall: Samples covering the acute and convalescent phases of COVID-19 were provided by collaborators in the United States, Italy and Spain. The prospective study material was composed of cDNA or gDNA derived from T cells, B-cell-depleted T cells, or PBMCs. The dataset comprised deeply sampled blood TCRbeta repertoires from subjects exposed to, actively infected with, or recovered from COVID-19. The repertoires were released in a freely available public database meant as a resource for research on the immune response to SARS-CoV-2. Samples were obtained from the ongoing ImmuneRACE study (first 160 participants) and from 1,254 subjects provided by 6 global collaborators. Sample metadata almost always included a de-identified subject ID, COVID-19 status, age in years and sex. Where HLA class I and class II types were available, the types were taken from metadata supplied by the sample provider, not from assay-based typing. Study-wide findings and limitations: The quantity of clinical and demographic metadata differed by source and by participant and was supplied without curation.

TCRbeta CDR3 regions were amplified from genomic DNA using the immunoSEQ Assay, a bias-controlled multiplex PCR. As for the original processing: Within the assay, amplification of reference gene primers was used to estimate how many nucleated cells each sample contained. To quantify the absolute abundance of each unique TCRbeta CDR3 rearrangement, sequence reads were collapsed and filtered. For each sample, productive Simpson clonality was calculated by taking the square root of Simpson's diversity index across productive rearrangements. Imported from immuneACCESS, the table was reduced by TCRdb to in-frame sequences with V and J called. These copies leave out some clones; in studies compared against another copy, an unresolved V gene accounts for under half, and the cause of the remainder is not known. The DNA gave D and trimming, while V, J and clone size come from that table. The sample includes more than 110,000 clones, with around 83% observed a single time. Less than 5% of the sample comes from the top ten.

This clone was observed a few times. No antigen is known for it. Base qualities were left out, and no much larger clone turns up one base away. The collaborating institutions used their own protocols to collect whole blood in K2EDTA tubes. Collaborator samples were shipped for TCRbeta analysis as frozen whole blood, isolated PBMCs, or DNA extracted from either sample type. Reading the germline V gene gives CDR1 KGHSH and CDR2 LQKENI. The CDR3, cysteine through phenylalanine, is 16 amino acids long. The CDR3 DNA has 48 bases and is translated from base 1. V and J lose 6 bases and 3 bases, and a span of 18 bases separates them.

This chain joins TRBV18 to TRBJ1-5; the D gene is unclear. The sequenced material came from peripheral blood. The sequence came from a woman older than 75 with acute or convalescent COVID-19. Here the CDR3 is given as CASSTTRASDNQPQHF. The DNA is as follows: TGTGCCAGCTCGACTACTCGGGCCTCCGACAATCAGCCCCAGCATTTT.